This T cell receptor beta chain was recorded in a study of OX40 agonist ivuxolimab in advanced cancers. In terms of the full investigation: Ivuxolimab was a fully human IgG2 agonistic monoclonal antibody targeting the costimulatory receptor OX40 (CD134). Intravenous ivuxolimab was administered to patients every 2 weeks at six dose levels: 0.01, 0.1, 0.3, 1.5, 3 and 10 mg/kg. Of the approximately 50 dose-escalation patients, hepatocellular carcinoma was present in about 20, melanoma in roughly 15, renal cell carcinoma in 9 and head and neck cancer in 9. A male proportion of almost 85% and a mean age of approximately 62 years, ranging from about 23 to 90, were recorded for the dose-escalation cohort. Patients were allowed to have had prior anti-PD-1, anti-PD-L1 or anti-CTLA-4 therapy, and 40% of the dose-escalation patients had been treated with checkpoint inhibitors. Partial responses were achieved by three dose-escalation patients, of whom one had hepatocellular carcinoma and two had cutaneous melanoma. Peripheral TCRbeta sequencing aimed to test whether ivuxolimab altered TCR sequence diversity and caused clonal T-cell expansion. The monotherapy dose-escalation portion (N of about 50 patients) of the phase I ivuxolimab trial is reported in the paper.

The trial excluded patients who had a history of autoimmune disease or were on systemic immunosuppression. Peripheral blood for TCR sequencing was collected from all dose cohorts at baseline, on cycle 4 day 1, and on cycle 7 day 1. Samples came from an open-label, multicenter, first-in-human phase I dose-escalation trial of ivuxolimab. The trial enrolled adults with locally advanced or metastatic head and neck squamous cell, hepatocellular, melanoma or renal cell carcinoma. Before TCR sequencing, CD4+ and CD8+ T cells were separately sorted from peripheral blood. On this clone itself: Its recognized antigen is unknown. No much larger clone exists at a distance of one base, and base qualities are not known.

Study-wide conclusions, independent of this receptor: Antigen specificity was not determined for the clonally expanded peripheral T cells. On average, CD8+ T cells showed more expanded clones than CD4+ T cells after ivuxolimab. At doses of 0.1 to 3.0 mg/kg, clonal expansion of both CD4+ and CD8+ blood T cells was observed from baseline to week 6. In the 0.1-3.0 mg/kg groups, partial responders had among the lowest normalized peripheral clonal expansion, particularly in CD8+ T cells. Low levels of normalized T-cell clonal expansion were also shown by some nonresponding patients.

For sequencing of the TCRbeta CDR3 region, genomic DNA was extracted from the sorted cells. The immunoSEQ Assay was used for sequencing of TCRbeta CDR3 regions. Entries here come from immuneACCESS through TCRdb and include only in-frame sequences with V and J called. Some clones fail to appear in such tables; in the studies checked, an unresolved V gene covers under half of the shortfall, and the cause of the remainder is unknown. The table for this sample lists about 62,000 clones; roughly 85% of them were counted only once. Together, the top ten hold 0.76% of the sample. The germline V gene gives CDR1 as SGHRS and CDR2 as YFSETQ. The CDR3 holds 12 amino acids from the cysteine to the phenylalanine. The retained sequence is limited to the CDR3, 36 bases, with the frame set at the first base. V is shortened by 1 base, J by 6 bases, and the region joining them spans 8 bases.

The sequence links TRBV5-1 to TRBJ2-7; no D gene can be assigned with confidence. The sequence was obtained from an adult with an advanced solid tumor such as melanoma, head and neck, liver or kidney cancer. The specimen was CD4+ or CD8+ T cells sorted from blood, collected in a trial of the OX40 agonist ivuxolimab. The CDR3 reads as follows: CASSLNSGEQYF. At the DNA level, the sequence is TGCGCCAGCAGCTTGAATTCGGGCGAGCAGTACTTC.